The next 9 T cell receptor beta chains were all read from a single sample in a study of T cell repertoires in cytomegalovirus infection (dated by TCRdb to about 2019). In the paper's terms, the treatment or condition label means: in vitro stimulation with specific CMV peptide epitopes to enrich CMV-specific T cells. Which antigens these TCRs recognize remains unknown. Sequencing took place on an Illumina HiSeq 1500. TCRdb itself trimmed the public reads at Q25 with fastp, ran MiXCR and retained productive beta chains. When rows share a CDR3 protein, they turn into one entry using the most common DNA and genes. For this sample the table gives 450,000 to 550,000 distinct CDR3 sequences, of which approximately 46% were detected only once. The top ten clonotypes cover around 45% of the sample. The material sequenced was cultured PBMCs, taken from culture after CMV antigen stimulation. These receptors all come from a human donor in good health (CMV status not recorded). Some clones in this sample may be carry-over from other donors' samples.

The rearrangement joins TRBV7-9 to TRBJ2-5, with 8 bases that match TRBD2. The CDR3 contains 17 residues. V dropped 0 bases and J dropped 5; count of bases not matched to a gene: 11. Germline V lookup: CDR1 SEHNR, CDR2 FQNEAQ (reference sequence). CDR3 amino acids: CASSLAPGLAARETQYF. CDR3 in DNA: TGTGCCAGCAGCTTAGCTCCCGGACTAGCTGCCAGGGAGACCCAGTACTTC.

CDR3 in DNA: TGTGCCAGCAGCTTAGGGACAGTCTCCTACAATGAGCAGTTCTTC. Protein sequence: CASSLGTVSYNEQFF. This chain connects TRBV7-2 to TRBJ2-1, with D possibly TRBD1 on 6 matching bases. The CDR3 runs 15 residues. Germline V CDR1 and CDR2: SGHTA, FQGNSA. The V end lost 1 base, the J end lost 0 bases, and 7 bases lay between the germline ends. The whole variable domain, remainder taken from reference TRBV7-2 and TRBJ2-1, is GAGVSQSPSNKVTEKGKDVELRCDPISGHTALYWYRQSLGQGLEFLIYFQGNSAPDKSGLPSDRFSAERTGGSVSTLTIQRTQQEDSAVYLCASSLGTVSYNEQFFGPGTRLTVL.

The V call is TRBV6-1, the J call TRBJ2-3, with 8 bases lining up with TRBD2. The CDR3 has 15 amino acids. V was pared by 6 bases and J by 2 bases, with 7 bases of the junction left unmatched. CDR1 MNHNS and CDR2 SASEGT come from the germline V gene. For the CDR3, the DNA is TGTGCCAGCAGACTAGCGGAGACTCACACAGATACGCAGTATTTT. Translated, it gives CASRLAETHTDTQYF.

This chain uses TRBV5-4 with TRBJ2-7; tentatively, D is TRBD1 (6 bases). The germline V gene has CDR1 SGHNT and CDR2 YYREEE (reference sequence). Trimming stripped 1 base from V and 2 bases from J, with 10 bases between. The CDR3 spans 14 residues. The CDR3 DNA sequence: TGTGCCAGCAGCTTGTTGGGGGCGACCTACGAGCAGTACTTC. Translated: CASSLLGATYEQYF.

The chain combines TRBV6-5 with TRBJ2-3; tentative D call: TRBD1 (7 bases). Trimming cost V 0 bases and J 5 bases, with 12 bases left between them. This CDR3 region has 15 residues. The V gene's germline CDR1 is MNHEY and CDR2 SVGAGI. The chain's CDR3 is CASSYSIQGGDTQYF. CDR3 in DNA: TGTGCCAGCAGTTACTCGATTCAGGGGGGAGATACGCAGTATTTT.

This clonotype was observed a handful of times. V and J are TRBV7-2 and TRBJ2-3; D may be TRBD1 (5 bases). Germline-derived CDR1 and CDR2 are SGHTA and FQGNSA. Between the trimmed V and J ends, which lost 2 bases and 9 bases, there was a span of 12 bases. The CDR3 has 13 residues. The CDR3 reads CASSLLGAGTQYF. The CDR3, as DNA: TGTGCCAGCAGCTTATTAGGGGCTGGGACGCAGTATTTT.

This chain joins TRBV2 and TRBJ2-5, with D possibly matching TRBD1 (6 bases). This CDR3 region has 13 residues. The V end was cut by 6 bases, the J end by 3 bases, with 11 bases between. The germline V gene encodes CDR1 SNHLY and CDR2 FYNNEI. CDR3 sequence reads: CASRGDIEETQYF. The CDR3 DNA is TGTGCCAGCAGGGGGGACATCGAAGAGACCCAGTACTTC.

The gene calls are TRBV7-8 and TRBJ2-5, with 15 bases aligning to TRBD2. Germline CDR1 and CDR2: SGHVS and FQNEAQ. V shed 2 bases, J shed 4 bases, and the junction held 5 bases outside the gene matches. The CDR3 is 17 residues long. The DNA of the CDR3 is TGTGCCAGCAGCTTAAGAGGACTAGCGGGAGGGCGAGAGACCCAGTACTTC. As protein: CASSLRGLAGGRETQYF.

This chain's CDR3 is CASTLGTSEEKLFF. For the CDR3, the DNA is TGTGCCAGCACCTTAGGGACCTCCGAGGAAAAACTGTTTTTT. V and J are TRBV2 and TRBJ1-4; a weak D match, TRBD1 (5 bases). The CDR3 loop spans 14 amino acids. Germline CDR1 and CDR2: SNHLY and FYNNEI. Trimming pared 7 bases from V and 8 bases from J, leaving 17 bases between.